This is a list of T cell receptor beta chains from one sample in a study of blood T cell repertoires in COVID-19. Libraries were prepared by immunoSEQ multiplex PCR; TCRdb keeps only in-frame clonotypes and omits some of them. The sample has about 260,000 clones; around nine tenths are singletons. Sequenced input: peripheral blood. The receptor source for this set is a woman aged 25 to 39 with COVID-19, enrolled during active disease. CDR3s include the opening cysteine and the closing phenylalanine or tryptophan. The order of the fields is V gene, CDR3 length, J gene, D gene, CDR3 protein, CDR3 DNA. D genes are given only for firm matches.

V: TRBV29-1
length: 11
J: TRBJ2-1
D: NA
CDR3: CSVDRSGKQFF
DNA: TGCAGCGTTGACCGGTCCGGTAAGCAGTTCTTC

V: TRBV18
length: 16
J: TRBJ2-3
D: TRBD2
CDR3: CASSPPNSGRTDTQYF
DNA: TGTGCCAGCTCACCACCGAATAGCGGGAGGACAGATACGCAGTATTTT

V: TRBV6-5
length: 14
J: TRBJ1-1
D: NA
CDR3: CASSLASGWHEAFF
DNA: TGTGCCAGCAGTTTGGCAAGCGGCTGGCATGAAGCTTTCTTT

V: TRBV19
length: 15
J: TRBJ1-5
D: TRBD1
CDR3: CASSLGQGGTQPQHF
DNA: TGTGCCAGTAGTCTCGGACAGGGTGGGACGCAGCCCCAGCATTTT

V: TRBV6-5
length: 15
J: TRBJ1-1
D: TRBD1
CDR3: CASRRSGTGLTEAFF
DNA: TGTGCCAGCAGGCGTTCCGGGACAGGGCTCACTGAAGCTTTCTTT

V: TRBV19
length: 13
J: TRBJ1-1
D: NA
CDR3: CASSAGRNTEAFF
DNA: TGTGCCAGTAGCGCGGGGAGGAACACTGAAGCTTTCTTT

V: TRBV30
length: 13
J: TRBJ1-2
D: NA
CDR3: CAWSFGALYGYTF
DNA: TGTGCCTGGTCCTTTGGGGCTCTCTATGGCTACACCTTC

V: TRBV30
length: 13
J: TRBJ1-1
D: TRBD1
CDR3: CAWTGTVNGEAFF
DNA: TGTGCCTGGACCGGGACAGTGAACGGTGAAGCTTTCTTT

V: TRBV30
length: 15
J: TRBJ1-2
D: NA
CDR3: CAWSSRGVANYGYTF
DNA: TGTGCCTGGAGTTCACGGGGGGTGGCGAACTATGGCTACACCTTC

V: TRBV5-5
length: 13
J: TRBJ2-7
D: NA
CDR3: CASSPPDSYEQYF
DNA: TGTGCCAGCAGCCCACCGGACAGCTACGAGCAGTACTTC

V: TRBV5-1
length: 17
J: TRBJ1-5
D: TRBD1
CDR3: CASSLDRGVNLSQPQHF
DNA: TGCGCCAGCAGCTTGGACAGGGGAGTCAATTTGTCGCAGCCCCAGCATTTT